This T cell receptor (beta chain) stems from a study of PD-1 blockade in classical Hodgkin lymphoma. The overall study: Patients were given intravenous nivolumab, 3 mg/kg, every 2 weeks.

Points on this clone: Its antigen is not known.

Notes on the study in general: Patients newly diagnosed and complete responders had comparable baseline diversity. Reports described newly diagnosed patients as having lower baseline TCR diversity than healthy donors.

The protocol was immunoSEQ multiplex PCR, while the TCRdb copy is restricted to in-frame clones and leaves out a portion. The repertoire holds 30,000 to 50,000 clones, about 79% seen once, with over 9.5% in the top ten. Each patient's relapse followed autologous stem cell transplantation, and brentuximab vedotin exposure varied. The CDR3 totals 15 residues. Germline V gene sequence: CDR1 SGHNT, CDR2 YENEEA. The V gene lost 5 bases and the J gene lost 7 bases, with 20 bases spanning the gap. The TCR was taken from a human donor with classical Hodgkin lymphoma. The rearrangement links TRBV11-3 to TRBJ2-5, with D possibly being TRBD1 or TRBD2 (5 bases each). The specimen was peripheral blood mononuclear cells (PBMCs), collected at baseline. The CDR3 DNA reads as TGTGCCAGCAGCCCACCAGAGCTCGGGGCTGGGACCCAGTACTTC. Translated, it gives CASSPPELGAGTQYF.